The TCR beta chain under discussion was sequenced for a study of blood T cells in healthy people across ages. Study-wide results and limits: Fewer expanded clones and more diversity marked long-lived versus aged donors. Roughly linear age-related decline in beta diversity appeared, significant by age around 38.

A J-beta primer mix and a sample-barcoded 5' primer were used in a second PCR of roughly 7 to 12 cycles. TCRdb passed the 5' RACE reads through MiXCR, listing each CDR3 protein once. The table has around 710,000 distinct CDR3 sequences, roughly 43% seen once. Germline V gene data show CDR1 as SGHTA and CDR2 as FQGNSA. The CDR3 loop spans 12 amino acids. Trimming took off 4 bases at V and 6 bases at J, with 7 bases between the two ends. With respect to this clonotype: Its antigen remains unknown.

The sequencing input was blood. The TCR was taken from an older woman in good health. The chain recombines TRBV7-2 with TRBJ2-1; no definite D call. In DNA form, the CDR3 reads TGTGCCAGCAGCTACTGGGGCAATGAGCAGTTCTTC. Its translation: CASSYWGNEQFF.